These T cell receptor beta chains were read from a single sample in a study of blood T cell repertoires in COVID-19. Sequenced by immunoSEQ multiplex PCR; TCRdb stores in-frame clones only, minus some. The sample lists approximately 47,000 clones; more than 75% were seen once. The specimen sequenced was peripheral blood. These receptors all come from a woman aged 55-70 years with acute or convalescent COVID-19. CDR3s include the opening cysteine and the closing phenylalanine or tryptophan. A D gene is named only where the DNA matches it firmly. Only part of the rows carry a size: once, few, many, or a class if the clone is expanded.

CDR3: CASSLRGSGANVLTF; DNA: TGTGCCAGCTCACTCAGGGGCTCTGGGGCCAACGTCCTGACTTTC; J: TRBJ2-6; D: .; V: TRBV18; size: .
CDR3: CASSLGGVQETQYF; DNA: TGTGCCAGCAGCTTAGGCGGGGTCCAAGAGACCCAGTACTTC; J: TRBJ2-5; D: .; V: TRBV11-3; size: .
CDR3: CASSLGEVSGDYGYTF; DNA: TGTGCCAGCAGCTTGGGAGAAGTTAGCGGAGACTATGGCTACACCTTC; J: TRBJ1-2; D: .; V: TRBV7-9; size: .
CDR3: CASSYGTPKNVGEQYF; DNA: TGTGCCAGCAGCTACGGGACTCCTAAAAATGTAGGCGAGCAGTACTTC; J: TRBJ2-7; D: .; V: TRBV5-4; size: .
CDR3: CASSDVGGVETQYF; DNA: TGTGCCAGCAGTGATGTGGGGGGGGTGGAGACCCAGTACTTC; J: TRBJ2-5; D: TRBD2; V: TRBV6-1; size: .
CDR3: CASWASGHTGELFF; DNA: TGCGCCAGCTGGGCTAGCGGACACACCGGGGAGCTGTTTTTT; J: TRBJ2-2; D: TRBD2; V: TRBV10-1; size: once
CDR3: CASSARQGSTEAFF; DNA: TGTGCCAGCAGCGCCAGACAGGGTTCCACTGAAGCTTTCTTT; J: TRBJ1-1; D: TRBD1; V: TRBV9; size: .
CDR3: CASSPDMTGDSPLHF; DNA: TGTGCCAGCTCACCAGACATGACAGGGGATTCACCCCTCCACTTT; J: TRBJ1-6; D: TRBD1; V: TRBV18; size: .
CDR3: CARRTGRGGYGYTF; DNA: TGTGCCAGAAGGACAGGGAGAGGTGGGTATGGCTACACCTTC; J: TRBJ1-2; D: TRBD1; V: TRBV6-4; size: once
CDR3: CASSLTGLNYNEQFF; DNA: TGTGCCAGCAGCTTGACGGGACTAAATTACAATGAGCAGTTCTTC; J: TRBJ2-1; D: TRBD2; V: TRBV7-2; size: .
CDR3: CASSVRLTDTQYF; DNA: TGTGCCAGTAGTGTGAGGCTCACAGATACGCAGTATTTT; J: TRBJ2-3; D: .; V: TRBV19; size: .
CDR3: CASSRGQGYNEQFF; DNA: TGCGCCAGCAGCAGGGGACAAGGGTACAATGAGCAGTTCTTC; J: TRBJ2-1; D: .; V: TRBV5-1; size: .
CDR3: CATTATRSSYTF; DNA: TGTGCCACGACGGCCACCCGGAGTAGCTACACCTTC; J: TRBJ1-2; D: .; V: TRBV7-2; size: .
CDR3: CASSASGHRYGYTF; DNA: TGTGCCAGCAGCGCATCGGGACACCGCTATGGCTACACCTTC; J: TRBJ1-2; D: .; V: TRBV9; size: .
CDR3: CASSGSSGRYVSDTQYF; DNA: TGTGCCAGCAGTGGAAGCAGCGGGAGGTATGTTTCGGATACGCAGTATTTT; J: TRBJ2-3; D: TRBD2; V: TRBV6-1; size: .
CDR3: CASSLVGGTLANEQFF; DNA: TGTGCCAGCAGCTTAGTAGGAGGGACGCTAGCCAATGAGCAGTTCTTC; J: TRBJ2-1; D: .; V: TRBV11-3; size: .
CDR3: CASIYGAAYTEAFF; DNA: TGTGCCAGTATCTATGGGGCAGCCTACACTGAAGCTTTCTTT; J: TRBJ1-1; D: .; V: TRBV19; size: .
CDR3: CAISGDRSGYTF; DNA: TGTGCCATCAGTGGCGACAGGAGTGGCTACACCTTC; J: TRBJ1-2; D: .; V: TRBV10-3; size: .
CDR3: CASSRGQGAAEAFF; DNA: TGTGCCAGTAGTCGCGGACAGGGTGCGGCTGAAGCTTTCTTT; J: TRBJ1-1; D: TRBD1; V: TRBV19; size: .
CDR3: CASSLVQRDTDTQYF; DNA: TGTGCCAGCAGCTTAGTGCAGCGGGACACAGATACGCAGTATTTT; J: TRBJ2-3; D: TRBD2; V: TRBV7-8; size: once
CDR3: CAWSWTTDWNEKLFF; DNA: TGTGCCTGGAGTTGGACGACAGATTGGAATGAAAAACTGTTTTTT; J: TRBJ1-4; D: .; V: TRBV30; size: .
CDR3: CSVEATSRSYNEQFF; DNA: TGCAGCGTTGAAGCCACATCCCGCTCCTACAATGAGCAGTTCTTC; J: TRBJ2-1; D: .; V: TRBV29-1; size: .
CDR3: CASGPDRGMNTEAFF; DNA: TGTGCTAGTGGCCCGGACCGGGGGATGAACACTGAAGCTTTCTTT; J: TRBJ1-1; D: .; V: TRBV12-5; size: .
CDR3: CASSHRSTAGELFF; DNA: TGTGCCAGCAGCCACCGTTCGACAGCCGGGGAGCTGTTTTTT; J: TRBJ2-2; D: .; V: TRBV11-3; size: .
CDR3: CASSTPVFAGELFF; DNA: TGTGCCAGCAGCACGCCGGTATTTGCCGGGGAGCTGTTTTTT; J: TRBJ2-2; D: .; V: TRBV11-3; size: .
CDR3: CASSDWTGLNTEAFF; DNA: TGCGCCAGCAGCGATTGGACAGGGCTAAACACTGAAGCTTTCTTT; J: TRBJ1-1; D: TRBD1; V: TRBV5-1; size: .
CDR3: CATSQGPKNIQYF; DNA: TGTGCCACCTCTCAGGGGCCCAAAAACATTCAGTACTTC; J: TRBJ2-4; D: .; V: TRBV19; size: .
CDR3: CASTLGETDTQYF; DNA: TGTGCCAGTACCCTCGGGGAGACAGATACGCAGTATTTT; J: TRBJ2-3; D: .; V: TRBV19; size: once
CDR3: CASSQGWAGPISEQYF; DNA: TGTGCCAGCAGCCAAGGTTGGGCGGGACCAATTTCCGAGCAGTACTTC; J: TRBJ2-7; D: .; V: TRBV3-1/TRBV3-2; size: .
CDR3: CASSLNNANTGELFF; DNA: TGTGCCAGCAGCTTAAATAATGCGAACACCGGGGAGCTGTTTTTT; J: TRBJ2-2; D: .; V: TRBV7-2; size: .
CDR3: CASSQEAGEGQPQHF; DNA: TGTGCCAGCAGCCAAGAGGCAGGGGAGGGTCAGCCCCAGCATTTT; J: TRBJ1-5; D: .; V: TRBV3-1/TRBV3-2; size: .
CDR3: CASSLAGSSYEQYF; DNA: TGTGCCAGCAGCCTAGCGGGTAGCTCCTACGAGCAGTACTTC; J: TRBJ2-7; D: TRBD2; V: TRBV4-2; size: .
CDR3: CSVETKSSYNEQFF; DNA: TGCAGCGTGGAAACTAAGAGCTCCTACAATGAGCAGTTCTTC; J: TRBJ2-1; D: .; V: TRBV29-1; size: .
CDR3: CASSLTALAVNEQYF; DNA: TGTGCCAGCAGCTTAACGGCACTAGCGGTGAACGAGCAGTACTTC; J: TRBJ2-7; D: TRBD2; V: TRBV7-9; size: few
CDR3: CAWSVPQLAFSYEQYF; DNA: TGTGCCTGGAGTGTACCCCAACTAGCGTTCTCCTACGAGCAGTACTTC; J: TRBJ2-7; D: TRBD2; V: TRBV30; size: .
CDR3: CASSLVGTPQETQYF; DNA: TGTGCCAGCAGCTTAGTCGGGACACCCCAAGAGACCCAGTACTTC; J: TRBJ2-5; D: .; V: TRBV7-9; size: once
CDR3: CSAAQSGVTDTQYF; DNA: TGCAGCGCTGCTCAGTCAGGGGTGACAGATACGCAGTATTTT; J: TRBJ2-3; D: .; V: TRBV29-1; size: .
CDR3: CASSPETGLGTEAFF; DNA: TGTGCCAGCAGTCCGGAGACAGGCCTGGGCACTGAAGCTTTCTTT; J: TRBJ1-1; D: .; V: TRBV5-6; size: .
CDR3: CASSTGPSGRGFF; DNA: TGTGCCAGCTCAACCGGACCTAGCGGGAGGGGGTTCTTC; J: TRBJ2-1; D: TRBD2; V: TRBV18; size: .
CDR3: CSATPPGTQYF; DNA: TGCAGTGCCACTCCACCGGGGACCCAGTACTTC; J: TRBJ2-5; D: .; V: TRBV29-1; size: .
CDR3: CASIPLDSSNTEAFF; DNA: TGTGCCAGTATACCCCTGGACAGCAGTAACACTGAAGCTTTCTTT; J: TRBJ1-1; D: .; V: TRBV19; size: .
CDR3: CASSRLQGFRNQPQHF; DNA: TGTGCCAGTAGTCGTCTACAGGGTTTCCGCAATCAGCCCCAGCATTTT; J: TRBJ1-5; D: .; V: TRBV19; size: .
CDR3: CASSQGRGGFEQYF; DNA: TGTGCCAGCAGCCAAGGTCGGGGGGGCTTCGAGCAGTACTTC; J: TRBJ2-7; D: TRBD2; V: TRBV3-1/TRBV3-2; size: .
CDR3: CASSLGGRATSPYEQYF; DNA: TGTGCCAGCAGCTTGGGCGGGAGGGCCACATCCCCCTACGAGCAGTACTTC; J: TRBJ2-7; D: TRBD2; V: TRBV7-2; size: .
CDR3: CASSQGLREYYGYTF; DNA: TGCGCCAGCAGCCAAGGGTTACGAGAGTATTATGGCTACACCTTC; J: TRBJ1-2; D: .; V: TRBV4-1; size: .
CDR3: CASSWGLREQFF; DNA: TGTGCCAGCAGCTGGGGACTCCGTGAGCAGTTCTTC; J: TRBJ2-1; D: .; V: TRBV5-6; size: .
CDR3: CASSFSGQPQHF; DNA: TGTGCCAGCAGTTTTTCGGGGCAGCCCCAGCATTTT; J: TRBJ1-5; D: .; V: TRBV12-3/TRBV12-4; size: .
CDR3: CASSPNPDRTGELFF; DNA: TGTGCCAGCTCACCAAATCCGGACAGGACTGGGGAGCTGTTTTTT; J: TRBJ2-2; D: TRBD1; V: TRBV18; size: .
CDR3: CASSQLRDLYNEQFF; DNA: TGCGCCAGCAGCCAACTCCGGGACTTGTACAATGAGCAGTTCTTC; J: TRBJ2-1; D: .; V: TRBV4-1; size: .